This T cell receptor (beta chain) was sequenced during a study of Graves' ophthalmopathy and Graves' hyperthyroidism. Beta-chain TCR CDR3 regions were amplified from RNA transcripts. First-round RT-PCR relied on HTBI primers, and a second-round multiplex PCR came next. TCRdb re-called the multiplex PCR reads with MiXCR, one entry per CDR3 protein. The sample yields about 500,000 distinct CDR3 sequences, approximately 14% seen once. Clinical symptoms, serum thyroxine, TRAb, thyroid ultrasound and orbital computed tomography determined diagnosis. The CDR3 has 14 amino acids. V lost 5 bases to trimming and J lost 5 bases, with 10 bases between them. This clonotype was counted ten times or more.

This clonotype was obtained from a woman in her twenties or thirties with Graves' ophthalmopathy. This rearrangement joins TRBV12-3 or TRBV12-4 to TRBJ1-6; D gene ambiguous. What was sequenced was blood. CDR3 sequence reads: CASSITLNNSPLHF. Here the CDR3 DNA reads TGTGCCAGCAGTATCACATTAAATAATTCACCCCTCCACTTT.